This T cell receptor beta chain was documented in a study of T cell changes during pregnancy in multiple sclerosis. Profiling relied on immunoSEQ multiplex PCR, and the TCRdb table lists in-frame clones only, not all of them. The repertoire holds 50,000 to 65,000 clones, with approximately 93% as singletons. V lost 4 bases, J lost 4 bases, and 3 bases stayed unmatched. This CDR3 is 14 amino acids long. CDR1 and CDR2 from the germline V gene are MGHDK and SYGVNS. The sequencing here drew on CD8+ T cells from peripheral blood mononuclear cells, taken in the second trimester of pregnancy. V is TRBV25-1 and J is TRBJ1-4; 7 positions agree with TRBD1. This sequence originates from a female donor with multiple sclerosis, enrolled in a pregnancy study. DNA of the CDR3: TGTGCCAGCAGTGTTGGGACAGATAATGAAAAACTGTTTTTT. This translates into CASSVGTDNEKLFF.